This TCR beta chain was sequenced in a study of OX40 agonist ivuxolimab in advanced cancers. V lost 2 bases to trimming and J lost 5 bases; unmatched junction nucleotides: 3. Germline CDR1 and CDR2: KGHSH and LQKENI. The CDR3 contains 13 residues. The data were produced by immunoSEQ multiplex PCR, yet TCRdb's version contains in-frame clones alone and is incomplete. The top ten clones hold 1.5% to 2% of a sample with about 96,000 clones, around 90% of them seen once. V is TRBV18 and J is TRBJ2-7; the match to TRBD1 covers 7 bases. Sample: CD4+ or CD8+ T cells sorted from blood, taken in a trial of the OX40 agonist ivuxolimab. The receptor's source is an adult with an advanced solid tumor such as melanoma, head and neck, liver or kidney cancer. CDR3 in amino acids: CASSPDRVHEQYF. CDR3 DNA sequence: TGTGCCAGCTCACCAGACAGGGTCCACGAGCAGTACTTC. The full variable domain, with the rest looked up from reference TRBV18 and TRBJ2-7, is NAGVMQNPRHLVRRRGQEARLRCSPMKGHSHVYWYRQLPEEGLKFMVYLQKENIIDESGMPKERFSAEFPKEGPSILRIQQVVRGDSAAYFCASSPDRVHEQYFGPGTRLTVT.